This T cell receptor (beta chain) was obtained from a study of cytomegalovirus exposure and HLA in healthy donors. Study observations and caveats: TCR beta V- and J-gene trimming was later associated with a missense DCLRE1C variant.

To note about this clone: The antigen remains undetermined.

Amplification used 60 Vbeta primers and 13 Jbeta primers. Profiling relied on immunoSEQ multiplex PCR, and the TCRdb table lists in-frame clones only, not all of them. The sample has roughly 200,000 clones, approximately 85% seen once. The length of the CDR3 is 17 residues. The germline gives CDR1 SGHRS, CDR2 YFSETQ. Trimming left V 0 bases short and J 8 bases short, with 21 bases between. The chain uses TRBV5-1 and TRBJ2-4; tentative D call: TRBD1 (5 bases). The TCR comes from a woman aged 45-65 years in good health and CMV-seronegative. The sample comprised PBMCs. CDR3 in amino acids: CASSLVAGYAQGDIQYF. In DNA, the CDR3 is TGCGCCAGCAGCTTGGTGGCAGGGTACGCCCAAGGGGACATTCAGTACTTC.